These 11 T cell receptor beta chains were sequenced from one sample in a study of CD8+ T cells in alopecia areata. Once RNA had been extracted, it was reverse transcribed into cDNA to act as the sequencing template. The repertoire was sequenced with immunoSEQ multiplex PCR; TCRdb's copy has only in-frame clones and lacks some. The table records under 4,000 clones, around 71% of them present only once. Sequencing was done on a sample of skin. All receptors come from a human donor in good health.

This chain uses TRBV4-2 with TRBJ2-3; 10 bases map to TRBD2. Trimming removed 4 bases from V and 2 bases from J; junction bases left unmatched: 9. Looked up from germline, CDR1 is LGHNA and CDR2 is YNFKEQ. This CDR3 region has 17 residues. Here the CDR3 DNA reads TGTGCCAGCAGCCTACAACCAGGGACTAGCGACACAGATACGCAGTATTTT. Translating it yields CASSLQPGTSDTDTQYF.

This chain links TRBV6-1 with TRBJ2-3; 7 bases map to TRBD1. The germline gives CDR1 MNHNS, CDR2 SASEGT. CDR3 length: 14 amino acids. V gave up 5 bases and J gave up 3 bases; unmatched junction bases: 5. CDR3 residues: CASSPRGFTDTQYF. CDR3 coding DNA: TGTGCCAGCAGTCCCAGGGGGTTTACAGATACGCAGTATTTT.

The chain recombines TRBV18 with TRBJ2-7, with 10 positions matching TRBD1. V shed 4 bases and J 3 bases; nucleotides not matched to a gene: 9. Germline lookup yields CDR1 KGHSH and CDR2 LQKENI. The CDR3 is made up of 16 amino acids. The CDR3 reads CASSLKGTGEIYEQYF. The CDR3 coding sequence is TGTGCCAGCTCACTTAAGGGGACAGGGGAGATCTACGAGCAGTACTTC.

This clone was recorded a few times. The rearrangement uses TRBV7-2 and TRBJ2-2; D perhaps matches TRBD2 (7 bases). V was shortened by 1 base and J by 3 bases, with 12 bases between the two germline ends. The germline V gene has CDR1 SGHTA and CDR2 FQGNSA. The CDR3 is 16 residues long. CDR3 region: CASSLGGGGYTGELFF. The CDR3 DNA reads TGTGCCAGCAGCTTAGGAGGGGGAGGGTACACCGGGGAGCTGTTTTTT. The full variable domain, rest sourced from reference TRBV7-2 and TRBJ2-2, is GAGVSQSPSNKVTEKGKDVELRCDPISGHTALYWYRQSLGQGLEFLIYFQGNSAPDKSGLPSDRFSAERTGGSVSTLTIQRTQQEDSAVYLCASSLGGGGYTGELFFGEGSRLTVL.

The chain recombines TRBV7-8 with TRBJ2-2; D could derive from TRBD1 or TRBD2 (5 bases each). CDR1 and CDR2 from the germline V gene are SGHVS and FQNEAQ. Trimming took off 6 bases at V and 6 bases at J, with 14 bases between the two ends. The CDR3 is 14 residues long. CDR3 amino acids: CASRSNRDAGELFF. In DNA form, the CDR3 reads TGTGCCAGCAGGAGTAATAGGGACGCCGGGGAGCTGTTTTTT. The full variable domain, completed using reference TRBV7-8 and TRBJ2-2, is GAGVSQSPRYKVAKRGQDVALRCDPISGHVSLFWYQQALGQGPEFLTYFQNEAQLDKSGLPSDRFFAERPEGSVSTLKIQRTQQEDSAVYLCASRSNRDAGELFFGEGSRLTVL.

This rearrangement joins TRBV6-6 to TRBJ1-2; D unresolved. Trimming shortened V by 7 bases and J by 8 bases, and 17 bases separated the two germline ends. The CDR3 runs to 13 residues. Germline CDR1 MNHNY, CDR2 SVGAGI (reference sequence). CDR3 bases: TGTGCCAGCACCACGGAGGGCTTTCGGGGCTACACCTTC. Translating gives CASTTEGFRGYTF.

V gene TRBV2 combines with J gene TRBJ1-1; 7 bases are shared with TRBD1. The CDR3 consists of 15 residues. The junction had 1 base not matched to a gene; V was cut back by 0 bases and J by 0 bases. Germline lookup yields CDR1 SNHLY and CDR2 FYNNEI. CDR3: CASSEADRMNTEAFF. Here the CDR3 DNA reads TGTGCCAGCAGTGAAGCGGACAGGATGAACACTGAAGCTTTCTTT.

This clone has just a few counts. The chain has TRBV11-2 and TRBJ2-1; TRBD1 matches at 7 bases. CDR1 and CDR2 (germline): SGHAT, FQNNGV. Unmatched junction bases numbered 8, after V lost 5 bases and J lost 7 bases. CDR3 length: 14 residues. The CDR3 sequence: CASSLPTGLNEQFF. The CDR3, as DNA: TGTGCCAGCAGCCTCCCGACAGGGTTGAATGAGCAGTTCTTC.

The V gene is TRBV6-5, the J gene TRBJ1-2; D gene ambiguous. The germline V gene encodes CDR1 MNHEY and CDR2 SVGAGI. Trimming removed 2 bases at V and 5 bases at J, with 12 bases between. This CDR3 comprises 14 residues. Written as DNA, the CDR3 is TGTGCCAGCAGTTACAGGGAGGCGGGATATGGCTACACCTTC. It codes for CASSYREAGYGYTF.

V and J are TRBV7-2 and TRBJ2-3; 8 bases agree with TRBD2. Trimming cost V 1 base and J 5 bases; bases outside gene matches: 11. This CDR3 has 17 amino acids. The germline gives CDR1 SGHTA, CDR2 FQGNSA. The CDR3 sequence is CASSLGRRSGGIDTQYF. CDR3 nucleotide sequence: TGTGCCAGCAGCTTAGGCAGGCGAAGCGGGGGTATAGATACGCAGTATTTT. The variable domain in full, completed from reference TRBV7-2 and TRBJ2-3, reads GAGVSQSPSNKVTEKGKDVELRCDPISGHTALYWYRQSLGQGLEFLIYFQGNSAPDKSGLPSDRFSAERTGGSVSTLTIQRTQQEDSAVYLCASSLGRRSGGIDTQYFGPGTRLTVL.

V is TRBV4-1 and J is TRBJ2-1; D gene ambiguous. Germline assignment: CDR1 MGHRA and CDR2 YSYEKL. The V gene lost 1 base and the J gene lost 0 bases, with 10 bases spanning the gap. The CDR3 has 16 amino acids. The CDR3 sequence is CASSQVGVSSYNEQFF. The CDR3 DNA reads TGCGCCAGCAGCCAAGTAGGAGTAAGCTCCTACAATGAGCAGTTCTTC.